What follows are 4 T cell receptor beta chains derived from one specimen sequenced in a study of early T cells in non-severe SARS-CoV-2 infection. TCRdb processed the 5' RACE reads anew with MiXCR; each CDR3 protein has one entry. The sample lists fewer than 65,000 distinct CDR3 sequences, approximately 10% occurring once. The source material was whole blood. The source is an adult who was a healthcare worker with PCR-confirmed SARS-CoV-2 infection or an uninfected control (not recorded which).

This clonotype was seen ten or more times. V is TRBV7-2 and J is TRBJ1-6; possible D gene TRBD1, 5 bases. The V gene's germline CDR1 is SGHTA and CDR2 FQGNSA. Trimming shortened V by 1 base and J by 5 bases, and 9 bases separated the two germline ends. CDR3 length equals 15 residues. CDR3 coding DNA: TGTGCCAGCAGCTTAGGGGGGGTCAATAATTCACCCCTCCACTTT. Its translation is CASSLGGVNNSPLHF.

This clonotype has at least ten counts. The chain combines TRBV18 with TRBJ2-7, with D uncertain. The CDR3 has 15 residues. The germline gives CDR1 KGHSH, CDR2 LQKENI. The V end was cut by 6 bases, the J end by 1 base, with 16 bases between. Here the CDR3 DNA reads TGTGCCAGCTCCCCCGTAGTAGGCTGGTCCTACGAGCAGTACTTC. It codes for CASSPVVGWSYEQYF.

This clonotype appeared many times. The genes are TRBV18 and TRBJ2-7; TRBD1 agrees at 7 bases. In germline, CDR1 is KGHSH, CDR2 LQKENI. The CDR3 is 15 residues long. V was pared by 8 bases and J by 3 bases, with 13 bases of the junction left unmatched. The CDR3 sequence is CASTPQGTTGYEQYF. CDR3 DNA: TGTGCCAGCACCCCACAGGGGACCACCGGCTACGAGCAGTACTTC.

This clonotype was counted a few times. The genes are TRBV11-2 and TRBJ2-1; D possibly corresponds to TRBD2 (5 bases). Per germline, CDR1 SGHAT and CDR2 FQNNGV. The V end was cut by 4 bases, the J end by 9 bases, with 19 bases between. This CDR3 contains 15 residues. The DNA of the CDR3 is TGTGCCAGCAGCTCCCCCCTGCGAGGGTCCGGTGAGCAGTTCTTC. It is translated as CASSSPLRGSGEQFF.